These 28 T cell receptor beta chains originate from one sample sequenced in a study of regulatory T cells in long-lasting Graves disease. Time point noted: persistent/refractory GD, antithyroid drugs over 5 years with positive TRAb. Construction of the TCR library relied on RNA isolated from PBMCs. Through Arm-PCR of CDR3 regions and iRepertoire HTBI primers, TCR beta libraries were built. MiXCR, applied by TCRdb to the multiplex PCR reads, yields one record per CDR3 protein. The sample consists of 350,000 to 500,000 distinct CDR3 sequences, around 20% of them appearing once. The specimen comprised peripheral blood mononuclear cells (PBMCs), sampled when the disease was refractory, from a patient treated with antithyroid drugs. The receptors were gathered from a female donor with Graves disease.

This clonotype was seen many times. The V and J genes are TRBV20-1 and TRBJ2-7, with D perhaps given as TRBD1 or TRBD2 (5 bases each). The germline CDR1 and CDR2 sequences are DFQATT and SNEGSKA (reference sequence). This CDR3 is built from 13 residues. V gave up 5 bases and J gave up 6 bases, with 17 bases separating them. The CDR3 sequence: CSADPGRKGEQYF. In DNA, the CDR3 is TGCAGTGCTGATCCGGGGCGGAAAGGCGAGCAGTACTTC.

The V call is TRBV28, the J call TRBJ1-6; 9 bases map to TRBD1. Germline trimming cut 5 bases from V and 14 bases from J; bases unmatched to any gene: 13. The CDR3 length is 15 residues. Per the germline V gene, CDR1 is MDHEN and CDR2 is SYDVKM. The CDR3: CASSLSGTGTLALHF. CDR3 DNA: TGTGCCAGCAGTCTGTCCGGGACAGGGACTCTCGCCCTCCACTTT.

This clonotype was picked up a small number of times. The chain is built from TRBV15 and TRBJ1-5, with 7 bases identical to TRBD1. The CDR3 covers 15 residues. Germline CDR1 is LNHNV and CDR2 is YYDKDF (reference sequence). With 3 bases clipped from V and 5 bases from J, the junction kept 7 bases outside the gene matches. In nucleotides, the CDR3 is TGTGCCACCAGCAGGGCACAGGGGAATCATCAGCCCCAGCATTTT. Protein: CATSRAQGNHQPQHF. Full variable domain (missing parts from reference TRBV15 and TRBJ1-5): DAMVIQNPRYQVTQFGKPVTLSCSQTLNHNVMYWYQQKSSQAPKLLFHYYDKDFNNEADTPDNFQSRRPNTSFCFLDIRSPGLGDTAMYLCATSRAQGNHQPQHFGDGTRLSIL.

This clonotype occurred many times. The chain joins TRBV6-1 to TRBJ1-5; 10 bases are a match to TRBD1. The trim removed 4 bases at V and 3 bases at J, leaving 3 bases unmatched. Germline CDR1 and CDR2: MNHNS and SASEGT. CDR3 size: 15 residues. The CDR3: CASSGGQGINQPQHF. CDR3 nucleotide sequence: TGTGCCAGCAGTGGGGGACAGGGGATCAATCAGCCCCAGCATTTT.

About this clonotype: A clone one base away is much larger, so this may be a read error. J is TRBJ2-1 and V is TRBV28, with TRBD2 identical over 12 bases. CDR3 size: 14 residues. Trimming at V came to 8 bases and at J to 9 bases, leaving 8 bases not matched to a gene. Looked up from germline, CDR1 is MDHEN and CDR2 is SYDVKM. In DNA, the CDR3 is TGTGCCAGCGGACGGACTAGCGGGAAACTTGAGCAGTTCTTC. This translates into CASGRTSGKLEQFF.

The chain employs TRBV28 and TRBJ2-3, with TRBD2 matching over 15 bases. The germline V gene has CDR1 MDHEN and CDR2 SYDVKM. The CDR3 is 16 amino acids. V lost 6 bases to trimming and J lost 5 bases; unmatched junction nucleotides: 6. CDR3 loop: CASRPTGLAGGDTQYF. The CDR3 nucleotides read TGTGCCAGCAGGCCCACGGGACTAGCGGGAGGAGATACGCAGTATTTT.

This clonotype was found many times. This chain connects TRBV28 to TRBJ1-5, with D perhaps matching TRBD1 (6 bases). Trimming left V 6 bases short and J 7 bases short, with 25 bases between. Germline V gives CDR1 MDHEN, CDR2 SYDVKM. The CDR3 length is 17 residues. Here the CDR3 reads CASSPTRQAPRGQPQHF. CDR3 DNA: TGTGCCAGCAGCCCTACTCGACAGGCCCCCCGAGGCCAGCCCCAGCATTTT.

This clonotype was observed many times. The chain joins TRBV2 to TRBJ2-2; no clear D. This CDR3 comprises 13 residues. Germline CDR1 reads SNHLY; CDR2 reads FYNNEI. V was pared by 6 bases and J by 1 base, with 6 bases between. CDR3 sequence: CASRRLNTGELFF. CDR3 in DNA: TGTGCCAGCAGGCGCTTGAACACCGGGGAGCTGTTTTTT.

This clonotype was seen ten or more times. The CDR3, as DNA: TGTGCCAGCAGTTTATCTACAGGCACAGCTTTCTTT. The encoded protein is CASSLSTGTAFF. This chain links TRBV28 with TRBJ1-1; tentatively, D is TRBD1 (5 bases). The length of the CDR3 is 12 residues. Trimming shortened V by 1 base and J by 10 bases, and 10 bases separated the two germline ends. Per the germline V gene, CDR1 is MDHEN and CDR2 is SYDVKM.

There are many counts of this clonotype. The chain joins TRBV12-3 or TRBV12-4 to TRBJ1-2; the match to TRBD1 covers 8 bases. The ends lost 6 bases at V and 7 bases at J; junction bases unmatched: 7. The CDR3 length is 13 residues. In DNA, the CDR3 is TGTGCCAGCAGCACCGGACAGGGAAGTGGCTACACCTTC. This sequence encodes CASSTGQGSGYTF.

This clonotype was observed at least ten times. This chain joins TRBV27 and TRBJ1-3; D gene unclear. Germline CDR1 is MNHEY and CDR2 is SMNVEV (reference sequence). The CDR3 has 13 residues. V was trimmed by 3 bases and J by 4 bases, leaving 7 bases between them. In nucleotides, the CDR3 is TGTGCCAGCAGTTTCGGGGTAGGAAACACCATATATTTT. Translated, it gives CASSFGVGNTIYF.

There are many counts of this clonotype. The chain couples TRBV20-1 to TRBJ2-7; TRBD1 agrees at 9 bases. V trimming: 3 bases; J trimming: 2 bases; junction bases outside the gene matches: 2. This CDR3 has 13 residues. Germline V gives CDR1 DFQATT, CDR2 SNEGSKA (reference sequence). The CDR3 spells CSASRQGAYEQYF. The CDR3 coding sequence is TGCAGTGCTAGTAGACAGGGGGCCTACGAGCAGTACTTC.

The genes are TRBV19 and TRBJ1-5; TRBD1 is a possible D gene (6 bases). CDR1 LNHDA and CDR2 SQIVND come from the germline V gene (reference sequence). The CDR3 covers 15 residues. Trimming removed 4 bases from V and 6 bases from J, with 16 bases in between. CDR3 nucleotides: TGTGCCAGTAGTAACCGGGACATGAGGCCTCAGCCCCAGCATTTT. It encodes CASSNRDMRPQPQHF.

The J gene is TRBJ2-2, the V gene TRBV28, with 9 bases identical to TRBD1. Trimming removed 5 bases from V and 5 bases from J; junction bases left unmatched: 6. Germline loops: CDR1 MDHEN, CDR2 SYDVKM. The length of the CDR3 is 15 residues. The CDR3 DNA reads TGTGCCAGCAGTCAAGACAGGGGGGGGACCGGGGAGCTGTTTTTT. Translation: CASSQDRGGTGELFF.

This clonotype occurred many times. The CDR3 DNA reads as TGTGCCAGCAGTAGCACCGTAAGGGAGCAGTACTTC. Its protein is CASSSTVREQYF. The chain links TRBV2 to TRBJ2-7, with no clear D. Germline values: CDR1 SNHLY, CDR2 FYNNEI. The CDR3 runs to 12 residues. V was shortened by 5 bases and J by 7 bases, with 12 bases between the two germline ends.

This clonotype was observed a few times. The V and J genes are TRBV18 and TRBJ2-4; the match to TRBD2 covers 13 bases. The CDR3 spans 17 residues. Trimming took 1 base from V and 3 from J; bases not matched to a gene: 3. In germline, CDR1 is KGHSH, CDR2 LQKENI. In DNA form, the CDR3 reads TGTGCCAGCTCACCACGACTAGCGGGAGGATACAAAAACATTCAGTACTTC. Residues: CASSPRLAGGYKNIQYF.

The rearrangement links TRBV24-1 to TRBJ1-1; TRBD1 aligns across 9 bases. This CDR3 is 15 amino acids long. Germline lookup yields CDR1 KGHDR and CDR2 SFDVKD. Germline trimming cut 3 bases from V and 4 bases from J; bases unmatched to any gene: 5. The CDR3: CATSDTRTGATEAFF. CDR3 nucleotide sequence: TGTGCCACCAGTGATACCCGGACAGGGGCCACTGAAGCTTTCTTT.

The sample holds a few counts of this clonotype. The J gene is TRBJ2-5, the V gene TRBV5-5, with D possibly TRBD1 on 5 matching bases. The CDR3 covers 13 residues. Germline V gene data show CDR1 as SGHKS and CDR2 as YYEKEE (reference sequence). Deletions cut 1 base from V and 5 bases from J, with 9 bases between. CDR3 DNA: TGTGCCAGCAGCTTGCCCGGACACGAGACCCAGTACTTC. It is translated as CASSLPGHETQYF.

This clonotype was detected only a few times. This chain uses TRBV20-1 with TRBJ2-7; 7 nucleotides match TRBD1. Germline V gene lookup returns CDR1 DFQATT and CDR2 SNEGSKA (reference sequence). This CDR3 is built from 14 residues. The V gene end was trimmed by 3 bases and the J gene end by 5 bases; junction bases not matched to a gene: 10. The CDR3: CSASRRQGSDEQYF. The CDR3 bases are TGCAGTGCTAGCCGCAGACAGGGTTCGGACGAGCAGTACTTC.

There are a few counts of this clonotype. This sequence joins TRBV27 and TRBJ2-7, with a weak D call TRBD1 (8 bases). CDR1 is MNHEY and CDR2 is SMNVEV in the germline V gene (reference sequence). The CDR3 has 14 residues. Trimming removed 7 bases at V and 4 bases at J, with 17 bases between. CDR3 sequence reads: CASTGQGGGYEQYF. CDR3 sequence (DNA): TGTGCCAGCACCGGACAGGGAGGGGGATACGAGCAGTACTTC.

CDR3 in DNA: TGTGCCAGTAACCAGGCAGGGGGCACCTACAATGAGCAGTTCTTC. It specifies CASNQAGGTYNEQFF. V is TRBV27 and J is TRBJ2-1, with 8 nucleotides matching TRBD1. Looked up from germline, CDR1 is MNHEY and CDR2 is SMNVEV (reference sequence). CDR3 length: 15 residues. V was pared by 9 bases and J by 2 bases, with 9 bases of the junction left unmatched.

Many counts were recorded for this clonotype. The gene calls are TRBV7-2 and TRBJ1-4, with a weak D call TRBD1 (5 bases). Germline V lookup: CDR1 SGHTA, CDR2 FQGNSA. V was cut by 1 base and J by 7 bases, with 16 bases left in between. This CDR3 region has 16 residues. The CDR3 loop reads CASSLVSGPIGEKLFF. The CDR3 DNA reads as TGTGCCAGCAGCTTAGTTTCGGGACCGATCGGTGAAAAACTGTTTTTT.

There are many counts of this clonotype. The CDR3 reads CASSTPDSTYGYTF. DNA of the CDR3: TGTGCCAGCAGTACCCCGGACAGTACCTATGGCTACACCTTC. The rearrangement joins TRBV28 to TRBJ1-2; TRBD1 is a possible D gene (6 bases). Germline V lookup: CDR1 MDHEN, CDR2 SYDVKM. This CDR3 is 14 amino acids long. Deletions cut 5 bases from V and 4 bases from J, with 14 bases between.

The chain links TRBV20-1 to TRBJ2-5; 9 nucleotides match TRBD2. CDR3 size: 17 residues. CDR1 and CDR2 from the germline V gene are DFQATT and SNEGSKA (reference sequence). V dropped 1 base and J dropped 4; count of bases not matched to a gene: 13. DNA of the CDR3: TGCAGTGCTAGAGTTGGGTTAAGTAGCGGGAGAAGAGAGACCCAGTACTTC. Translated, it gives CSARVGLSSGRRETQYF.

This chain links TRBV4-1 with TRBJ1-6; D gene uncertain. CDR3 length equals 15 residues. Trimming pared 0 bases from V and 3 bases from J, leaving 6 bases between. The germline gives CDR1 MGHRA, CDR2 YSYEKL. CDR3 sequence (DNA): TGCGCCAGCAGCCAAGAAGAACACTATAATTCACCCCTCCACTTT. Its translation: CASSQEEHYNSPLHF.

The sample holds many counts of this clonotype. The chain employs TRBV3-1 and TRBJ2-5; weak D call: TRBD2 (5 bases). Trimming stripped 0 bases from V and 1 base from J, with 18 bases between. The germline CDR1 and CDR2 sequences are LGHDT and YNNKEL (reference sequence). The CDR3 extends over 18 amino acids. The CDR3 protein is CASSQESVRSGGQETQYF. The CDR3 bases are TGTGCCAGCAGCCAAGAGTCAGTGAGGAGCGGAGGCCAAGAGACCCAGTACTTC.

This clonotype occurred once. The V gene is TRBV20-1, the J gene TRBJ2-1, with 15 nucleotides matching TRBD2. The CDR3 extends over 15 amino acids. V was pared by 7 bases and J by 9 bases, with 10 bases of the junction left unmatched. CDR1 DFQATT and CDR2 SNEGSKA come from the germline V gene (reference sequence). In DNA, the CDR3 is TGCAGTGTTACTCCTGGGACTAGCGGGAGGACTGAGCAGTTCTTC. It translates to CSVTPGTSGRTEQFF.

The chain has TRBV28 and TRBJ2-3; tentative D call: TRBD2 (6 bases). CDR1 and CDR2 (germline): MDHEN, SYDVKM. Trimming took off 3 bases at V and 4 bases at J, with 17 bases between the two ends. CDR3 size: 16 residues. The CDR3 DNA sequence: TGTGCCAGCAGTTTTAGTGCCCGGGAGTCCGCAGATACGCAGTATTTT. This sequence encodes CASSFSARESADTQYF. The variable domain in full, with the rest retrieved from reference TRBV28 and TRBJ2-3, is DVKVTQSSRYLVKRTGEKVFLECVQDMDHENMFWYRQDPGLGLRLIYFSYDVKMKEKGDIPEGYSVSREKKERFSLILESASTNQTSMYLCASSFSARESADTQYFGPGTRLTVL.